This entry features one T cell receptor (beta chain) sequence. Its antigen has not been determined. Base qualities are not provided; no much larger clone lies one nucleotide away. The sample's time point label, in plain terms: baseline before first vaccination. The vaccinee samples were drawn from two UK trials, COV001 and COV002, one of which was a single-blind randomized controlled phase 2/3 trial testing AZD1222 (ChAdOx1 nCoV-19) in healthy adults. Trial participant PBMC samples were collected at day 0 and day 28 after the second dose for TCRbeta chain sequencing. Reading from cysteine to phenylalanine, the CDR3 counts 15 amino acids. The only DNA kept is the CDR3, 45 bases in frame from the first base. Compared with germline, V lacks 5 bases and J lacks 6 bases; bases without a gene match: 11. The germline V gene encodes CDR1 SGHTA and CDR2 FQGTGA. The CDR3 regions of human TCRbeta chains were subjected to immunosequencing. Processing in the source paper ran as follows. Repertoire TCRs were matched against a reference library of SARS-CoV-2-specific TCRs generated with the MIRA antigen-specificity platform. Breadth was defined as the fraction of unique TCRs that were SARS-CoV-2-associated. Depth was defined as the fraction of total T cells that were SARS-CoV-2-associated. Each spike-specific TCR was assigned to its reactive spike region and to a CD4 or CD8 class using the MIRA data. Log10-transformed breadth and depth values were compared by one-way ANOVA with Sidak's multiple comparisons tests. What TCRdb holds here is the immuneACCESS table cut down to in-frame rearrangements. Part of the clones is not present; checked against another copy, under half of the missing clones reflect an unresolved V gene, and the others are unexplained. V and J calls and clone size are those listed in that table; D and trimming were worked out from the DNA. The sample includes roughly 130,000 clones, with over 85% observed a single time. Of the sample, about 6% is held by the ten largest clones.

This entry comes from a study of T cell responses to AZD1222 COVID-19 vaccine (dated by TCRdb to about 2021). In terms of the full investigation: AZD1222 recipients whose second dose came at about 4 weeks and those whose second dose came at about 12 weeks were combined into one group, since spike-specific TCR depth and breadth did not differ between the two schedules. Trial participants were enrolled by age into 18-55, 56-69 and 70-plus year subgroups, with about 150, 28 and 57 TCR-sequenced participants respectively. TCR sequencing covered more than 230 trial participants: 207 given two doses of AZD1222 and 26 given two doses of MenACWY control vaccine. General findings and caveats noted by the study authors: Because no day 14 peak-response samples were available, repertoires were characterized only after the peak T cell response. Reportedly, close to half of the unique spike-specific TCRs recognized epitopes lying outside the regions that are mutated in the B.1.351 and B.1.1.7 variants. The vaccine-associated CD4 TCRs covered the entire spike protein, and the dominant responses fell in regions 160-218 and 743-854. Only five to seven AZD1222 recipients were SARS-CoV-2 seropositive at baseline, limiting conclusions about previously exposed vaccinees. Participants were mostly white British and included more females than males, and it was suggested by the authors that clonal diversity may have been underestimated. After two AZD1222 doses, spike-specific TCR breadth and depth were significantly higher than at day 0 and than in MenACWY recipients. In the small 56-69-year group, the increase in depth fell short of significance, most likely because of low power.

This sample comprised peripheral blood, obtained on day 0 of AZD1222 vaccination. Recombination linked TRBV7-3 to TRBJ2-5, and 8 junction bases match TRBD1. The receptor was isolated from an adult in good health. The base sequence is TGTGCCAGCAGCCCCGGGACAGGACCCTCGCAGACCCAGTACTTC. The resulting protein is CASSPGTGPSQTQYF.